This T cell receptor (beta chain) was found in a study of T cell changes during pregnancy in multiple sclerosis. The protocol was immunoSEQ multiplex PCR, while the TCRdb copy is restricted to in-frame clones and leaves out a portion. This table holds roughly 37,000 clones, around 92% found once. This TCR came from a female donor in good health, enrolled as a control in a pregnancy study. The sample in question was CD4+ T cells from peripheral blood mononuclear cells, obtained in the second trimester of pregnancy.

The CDR3 reads CATSDRSDTEAFF. CDR3 nucleotide sequence: TGTGCCACGTCGGACAGATCGGACACTGAAGCTTTCTTT. The chain carries TRBV7-9 and TRBJ1-1, with D maybe TRBD1 (6 bases). The V gene's germline CDR1 is SEHNR and CDR2 FQNEAQ (reference sequence). V was cut by 10 bases and J by 3 bases, with 15 bases left in between. The length of the CDR3 is 13 residues.